A selection of T cell receptor beta chains follows, all from one sample in a study of brain T cells in children with intractable seizures. Generated by immunoSEQ multiplex PCR, the TCRdb table keeps only in-frame clones and is missing some. The sample includes tens of thousands of clones, more than 75% of them seen just once. The sample consisted of peripheral blood, taken at surgery. The receptors shown here come from a girl aged 2 to 9 with Rasmussen encephalitis and intractable seizures. The CDR3 runs from the conserved cysteine through the conserved F or W. The D gene is left open where the match is weak. Where a row states a size, it is once, few, many or the class of an expanded clone; other rows omit it.

TRBD2 - TRBJ2-1 TRBV18 CASSPLGLAGTTYNEQFF TGTGCCAGCTCACCCCTGGGACTAGCGGGAACAACCTACAATGAGCAGTTCTTC
- - TRBJ1-1 TRBV20-1 CSARDQGRAFF TGCAGTGCTAGAGACCAGGGAAGAGCTTTCTTT
TRBD1 - TRBJ1-2 TRBV2 CASSDALDRVRDYGYTF TGTGCCAGCAGTGACGCACTGGACAGGGTTCGGGACTATGGCTACACCTTC
TRBD1 - TRBJ2-5 TRBV11-2 CASSGSGTAEETQYF TGTGCCAGCAGCGGATCTGGGACAGCTGAGGAGACCCAGTACTTC
TRBD1 - TRBJ1-3 TRBV12-3/TRBV12-4 CASSGTGALVF TGTGCCAGCAGTGGGACAGGGGCCCTGGTTTTT
TRBD2 - TRBJ2-3 TRBV6-5 CASRRTSGGTDTQYF TGTGCCAGCAGGAGGACTAGCGGGGGTACAGATACGCAGTATTTT
TRBD1 - TRBJ1-4 TRBV12-3/TRBV12-4 CASRAGGREKLFF TGTGCCAGCCGAGCAGGGGGCCGGGAAAAACTGTTTTTT
- once TRBJ1-1 TRBV11-3 CASSLTGPNTEAFF TGTGCCAGCAGCCTCACGGGGCCTAACACTGAAGCTTTCTTT
- - TRBJ1-5 TRBV5-8 CASSLNGRGSNQPQHF TGTGCCAGCAGCTTGAACGGCAGGGGAAGCAATCAGCCCCAGCATTTT
- - TRBJ2-7 TRBV12-3/TRBV12-4 CASSFRNEQYF TGTGCCAGCAGTTTCAGAAACGAGCAGTACTTC
TRBD2 - TRBJ2-1 TRBV27 CASSGTSGGNEQFF TGTGCCAGCAGTGGGACTAGCGGGGGCAATGAGCAGTTCTTC
TRBD1 - TRBJ2-7 TRBV6-1 CASSEGDSSYEQYF TGTGCCAGCAGTGAAGGGGACAGCTCCTACGAGCAGTACTTC
- - TRBJ1-2 TRBV3-1/TRBV3-2 CASSQNRVNYGYTF TGTGCCAGCAGCCAAAACAGGGTTAACTATGGCTACACCTTC
- - TRBJ2-7 TRBV11-3 CASSLFSGNYEQYF TGTGCCAGCAGCTTGTTCAGCGGCAATTACGAGCAGTACTTC
- - TRBJ1-3 TRBV6-5 CASRTLSGNTIYF TGTGCCAGCAGGACGTTGTCTGGAAACACCATATATTTT
- - TRBJ2-5 TRBV28 CASSQETQYF TGTGCCAGCTCACAAGAGACCCAGTACTTC
- - TRBJ1-3 TRBV6-5 CATRQGLSSGNTIYF TGTGCCACCCGCCAGGGCTTATCCTCTGGAAACACCATATATTTT
TRBD1 - TRBJ2-7 TRBV27 CASRRQGGAYEQYF TGTGCCAGCAGACGACAGGGGGGAGCCTACGAGCAGTACTTC
- - TRBJ1-3 TRBV5-4 CASSLDGFSGNTIYF TGTGCCAGCAGCTTGGATGGGTTCTCTGGAAACACCATATATTTT
- few TRBJ2-2 TRBV19 CASRTGTGGFTGTGELFF TGTGCCAGTAGAACCGGGACTGGCGGGTTCACCGGCACCGGGGAGCTGTTTTTT
TRBD1 - TRBJ2-3 TRBV29-1 CSSRDRGLGDTQYF TGCAGCTCCCGGGACAGGGGGCTTGGAGATACGCAGTATTTT
- - TRBJ1-1 TRBV18 CASSPGSLGAFF TGTGCCAGCTCACCCGGGTCTTTGGGAGCTTTCTTT
TRBD2 - TRBJ2-7 TRBV7-3 CASSRGLAGGLDEQYF TGTGCCAGCAGCCGTGGACTAGCGGGGGGACTCGATGAGCAGTACTTC
TRBD1 - TRBJ1-6 TRBV6-2/TRBV6-3 CASSGDSSYNSPLHF TGTGCCAGCAGTGGGGACAGCTCCTATAATTCACCCCTCCACTTT
- - TRBJ2-2 TRBV7-6 CASSPVALPNTGELFF TGTGCCAGCAGCCCCGTGGCCCTCCCGAACACCGGGGAGCTGTTTTTT
TRBD1 once TRBJ1-1 TRBV28 CASSPPGTVGGTEAFF TGTGCCAGCAGTCCTCCAGGGACAGTCGGGGGCACTGAAGCTTTCTTT